Following are 19 T cell receptor beta chains from one sample sequenced in a study of Graves' ophthalmopathy and Graves' hyperthyroidism. Researchers took RNA transcripts and amplified TCR beta CDR3 regions from them. RT-PCR with HTBI primers came first, then second-round multiplex PCR. MiXCR, run by TCRdb on the multiplex PCR reads, gives a single entry per CDR3 protein. The sample has 210,000 or so distinct CDR3 sequences, approximately 29% seen once. Sequenced: peripheral blood. Every receptor here comes from a man aged 50-60 years with Graves' ophthalmopathy.

This clonotype has a count of ten or more. CDR3 loop: CSVVRVGGAGELFF. The CDR3 DNA sequence: TGCAGCGTTGTCCGAGTGGGCGGGGCCGGGGAGCTGTTTTTT. The chain joins TRBV29-1 to TRBJ2-2; the D gene is possibly TRBD2 (6 bases). CDR1 is SQVTM, CDR2 ANQGSEA, per germline. With 4 bases removed from V and 6 bases from J, the gap between germline ends came to 15 bases. The CDR3 extends over 14 amino acids.

This clonotype was counted many times. V gene TRBV7-2 combines with J gene TRBJ2-7; D remains unclear. The CDR3 is made up of 13 amino acids. From germline, CDR1 is SGHTA and CDR2 FQGNSA. Trimming shortened V by 3 bases and J by 2 bases, and 8 bases separated the two germline ends. The CDR3 DNA reads TGTGCCAGCAGCTTGACTGCAACCTACGAGCAGTACTTC. Its protein is CASSLTATYEQYF.

This clonotype appeared many times. The chain couples TRBV15 to TRBJ2-7; D perhaps matches TRBD2 (5 bases). The CDR3 spans 13 residues. Trimming left V 0 bases short and J 3 bases short, with 6 bases between. From germline, CDR1 is LNHNV and CDR2 YYDKDF (reference sequence). Here the CDR3 DNA reads TGTGCCACCAGCAGAGATCGGGACTACGAGCAGTACTTC. Its protein product is CATSRDRDYEQYF.

This clonotype was counted only a few times. The rearrangement uses TRBV7-2 and TRBJ2-7; D perhaps matches TRBD2 (5 bases). The germline gives CDR1 SGHTA, CDR2 FQGNSA. V lost 0 bases to trimming and J lost 3 bases, with 6 bases between them. This CDR3 is built from 13 residues. CDR3 DNA: TGTGCCAGCAGCTTAGCTGAGGGCTACGAGCAGTACTTC. Translation gives CASSLAEGYEQYF.

This clonotype was observed at least ten times. The J gene is TRBJ2-7, the V gene TRBV19; no clear D. V was cut by 4 bases and J by 2 bases, with 12 bases left in between. The CDR3 is made up of 14 amino acids. CDR1 is LNHDA and CDR2 is SQIVND in the germline V gene (reference sequence). The CDR3: CASSNAFGPYEQYF. DNA of the CDR3: TGTGCCAGTAGTAATGCCTTTGGCCCCTACGAGCAGTACTTC. The full variable domain, with the rest looked up from reference TRBV19 and TRBJ2-7, is DGGITQSPKYLFRKEGQNVTLSCEQNLNHDAMYWYRQDPGQGLRLIYYSQIVNDFQKGDIAEGYSVSREKKESFPLTVTSAQKNPTAFYLCASSNAFGPYEQYFGPGTRLTVT.

This clonotype showed up many times. The chain joins TRBV12-3 or TRBV12-4 to TRBJ1-6; possible D gene TRBD1, 6 bases. This CDR3 contains 17 residues. V was clipped by 4 bases and J by 0 bases, with 13 bases between them. CDR3 DNA: TGTGCCAGCAGTTCCCGCACAGGGAGCTCCTATAATTCACCCCTCCACTTT. This translates into CASSSRTGSSYNSPLHF.

Many counts were recorded for this clonotype. The chain carries TRBV12-3 or TRBV12-4 and TRBJ2-2; D uncertain. V gave up 3 bases and J gave up 5 bases, with 10 bases separating them. There are 14 residues in the CDR3. Here the CDR3 reads CASSLIKTTGELFF. DNA of the CDR3: TGTGCCAGCAGTTTGATCAAAACAACCGGGGAGCTGTTTTTT.

The V and J genes are TRBV7-8 and TRBJ2-7; D uncertain. V lost 3 bases to trimming and J lost 3 bases, with 12 bases between them. Germline CDR1 and CDR2: SGHVS and FQNEAQ. There are 14 residues in the CDR3. The CDR3 reads CASSLDGEDYEQYF. Here the CDR3 DNA reads TGTGCCAGCAGCTTGGACGGAGAGGACTACGAGCAGTACTTC.

This chain links TRBV7-2 with TRBJ2-2, with D possibly being TRBD2 (5 bases). The CDR3 length is 13 residues. Trimming cost V 6 bases and J 7 bases, with 12 bases left between them. Germline assignment: CDR1 SGHTA and CDR2 FQGNSA. CDR3 DNA sequence: TGTGCCAGCAGACTAACGGGGAGCGGGGAGCTGTTTTTT. Its translation is CASRLTGSGELFF. Complete variable domain (other parts from reference TRBV7-2 and TRBJ2-2): GAGVSQSPSNKVTEKGKDVELRCDPISGHTALYWYRQSLGQGLEFLIYFQGNSAPDKSGLPSDRFSAERTGGSVSTLTIQRTQQEDSAVYLCASRLTGSGELFFGEGSRLTVL.

This clonotype occurred many times. At one of its ends the junction is not consistent with the germline gene, which may arise from a read error. This chain connects TRBV7-7 to TRBJ2-2; D is undetermined. The CDR3 sequence is 12 residues long. Germline CDR1 reads SSHAT; CDR2 reads FNYEAQ (reference sequence). The DNA of the CDR3 is TGTGCTAGCAGTGAGAACACCGGGGAGCTGTTTTTT. It specifies CASSENTGELFF.

This clonotype came up many times. The chain employs TRBV24-1 and TRBJ1-1; D might be TRBD1 (5 bases). Germline CDR1 and CDR2: KGHDR and SFDVKD. The CDR3 sequence is 13 residues long. V dropped 9 bases and J dropped 7 bases, with 17 bases sitting between them. CDR3 sequence: CATEGSRGGEAFF. CDR3 DNA: TGTGCCACCGAGGGATCGAGGGGAGGTGAAGCTTTCTTT.

This clonotype showed up just a few times. This chain connects TRBV6-2 or TRBV6-3 to TRBJ1-1; D not certain. Trimming removed 2 bases at V and 0 bases at J, with 10 bases between. The CDR3 extends over 15 amino acids. Germline assignment: CDR1 MNHEY and CDR2 SVGEGT. The DNA for the CDR3 is TGTGCCAGCAGTTACAGACCGGAAATGAACACTGAAGCTTTCTTT. Its translation is CASSYRPEMNTEAFF.

This clonotype was counted ten times or more. The rearrangement links TRBV11-2 to TRBJ2-7; D unclear. Between the trimmed V and J ends, which lost 0 bases and 0 bases, there was a span of 12 bases. The CDR3 consists of 16 residues. Looked up from germline, CDR1 is SGHAT and CDR2 is FQNNGV. CDR3 in DNA: TGTGCCAGCAGCTTAGACCGCACATGGACCTCCTACGAGCAGTACTTC. Encoded protein: CASSLDRTWTSYEQYF.

This clonotype was seen ten or more times. The chain carries TRBV6-2 or TRBV6-3 and TRBJ2-7; D assignment may be TRBD1 or TRBD2 (5 bases each). CDR1 MNHEY and CDR2 SVGEGT come from the germline V gene. Deletions cut 10 bases from V and 3 bases from J, with 16 bases between. The CDR3 extends over 13 amino acids. CDR3 coding DNA: TGTGCCATTCGCCCGGGACGGAGCTACGAGCAGTACTTC. This codes for CAIRPGRSYEQYF.

The sample holds many counts of this clonotype. The rearrangement links TRBV12-3 or TRBV12-4 to TRBJ2-6, with TRBD2 as a possible D gene (5 bases). This CDR3 contains 15 residues. V was pared by 6 bases and J by 2 bases, with 11 bases between. In DNA form, the CDR3 reads TGTGCCAGCAGCTTGAGGGCTACTGGGGCCAACGTCCTGACTTTC. This codes for CASSLRATGANVLTF.

There are many counts of this clonotype. Here the CDR3 reads CASSTGAYEQYF. The DNA of the CDR3 is TGTGCCAGCAGCACAGGAGCCTACGAGCAGTACTTC. V usage is TRBV6-5 and J usage is TRBJ2-7; weak D call: TRBD1 (5 bases). The CDR3 loop spans 12 amino acids. Germline lookup yields CDR1 MNHEY and CDR2 SVGAGI. V gave up 6 bases and J gave up 2 bases, with 8 bases separating them.

This clonotype came up many times. The V and J genes are TRBV12-3 or TRBV12-4 and TRBJ2-2, with 7 nucleotides matching TRBD1. The J segment lost 7 bases and the V segment lost 5 bases, leaving 7 bases of the junction unmatched. The CDR3 runs 14 residues. The CDR3 sequence: CASSPLRQGGELFF. DNA for the CDR3: TGTGCCAGCAGTCCCTTGAGACAGGGCGGGGAGCTGTTTTTT.

This clonotype was counted only a few times. J is TRBJ2-2 and V is TRBV12-3 or TRBV12-4; D may be TRBD2 (6 bases). V was cut by 4 bases and J by 1 base, with 16 bases left in between. The CDR3 runs 17 residues. The CDR3 sequence: CASSSLGTLMNTGELFF. In nucleotides, the CDR3 is TGTGCCAGCAGTTCCCTTGGGACTCTAATGAACACCGGGGAGCTGTTTTTT.

The chain combines TRBV6-2 or TRBV6-3 with TRBJ2-2; D gene ambiguous. Germline assignment: CDR1 MNHEY and CDR2 SVGEGT. CDR3 length equals 15 residues. Trimming removed 3 bases from V and 1 base from J, with 9 bases in between. CDR3 loop: CASSYSVENTGELFF. The CDR3 DNA is TGTGCCAGCAGTTATTCGGTTGAGAACACCGGGGAGCTGTTTTTT.